Following are 32 T cell receptor beta chains from one sample sequenced in a study of blood T cell repertoires in COVID-19. The repertoire was sequenced with immunoSEQ multiplex PCR; TCRdb's copy has only in-frame clones and lacks some. The sample holds about 100,000 clones, more than 65% seen once. Sequenced material: peripheral blood. The receptors derive from a man aged 65 to 79 with active or convalescent COVID-19.

The rearrangement links TRBV18 to TRBJ1-4, with a possible D match to TRBD1 (5 bases). CDR1 KGHSH and CDR2 LQKENI come from the germline V gene. The CDR3 contains 15 residues. V was shortened by 1 base and J by 3 bases, with 9 bases between the two germline ends. The CDR3 DNA reads TGTGCCAGCTCACCACGGAAGGGGCCTAATGAAAAACTGTTTTTT. It codes for CASSPRKGPNEKLFF. Combining the CDR3 with reference TRBV18 and TRBJ1-4 gives the whole variable domain NAGVMQNPRHLVRRRGQEARLRCSPMKGHSHVYWYRQLPEEGLKFMVYLQKENIIDESGMPKERFSAEFPKEGPSILRIQQVVRGDSAAYFCASSPRKGPNEKLFFGSGTQLSVL.

V is TRBV5-4 and J is TRBJ2-7; TRBD1 matches at 7 bases. Losses at the gene ends were 1 base for V and 1 base for J; bases not matched to a gene: 2. Germline V gene lookup returns CDR1 SGHNT and CDR2 YYREEE (reference sequence). The CDR3 covers 14 residues. CDR3 in DNA: TGTGCCAGCAGCTTGACAGGGGAATCCTACGAGCAGTACTTC. This gives the protein CASSLTGESYEQYF. Filled out from reference TRBV5-4 and TRBJ2-7, the complete variable domain reads ETGVTQSPTHLIKTRGQQVTLRCSSQSGHNTVSWYQQALGQGPQFIFQYYREEENGRGNFPPRFSGLQFPNYSSELNVNALELDDSALYLCASSLTGESYEQYFGPGTRLTVT.

The chain combines TRBV9 with TRBJ1-3, with a tentative D call TRBD1 (6 bases). The CDR3 contains 15 residues. V was shortened by 3 bases and J by 4 bases, with 14 bases between the two germline ends. The germline V gene has CDR1 SGDLS and CDR2 YYNGEE. CDR3 sequence reads: CASSAKGGFGNTIYF. The CDR3 nucleotides are TGTGCCAGCAGCGCTAAGGGGGGGTTCGGAAACACCATATATTTT.

This chain uses TRBV19 with TRBJ1-4; perhaps TRBD1 as D (5 bases). Germline loops: CDR1 LNHDA, CDR2 SQIVND (reference sequence). This CDR3 region has 13 residues. Trimming removed 7 bases at V and 8 bases at J, with 14 bases between. Here the CDR3 reads CASMRRADEKLFF. For the CDR3, the DNA is TGTGCCAGTATGCGCAGGGCGGACGAAAAACTGTTTTTT.

The chain joins TRBV9 to TRBJ1-5; D is possibly TRBD1 (6 bases). CDR3 length: 14 residues. The V end lost 2 bases, the J end lost 3 bases, and 9 bases lay between the germline ends. CDR1 SGDLS and CDR2 YYNGEE come from the germline V gene. DNA of the CDR3: TGTGCCAGCAGCGTCCGGGACAACAATCAGCCCCAGCATTTT. It yields the protein CASSVRDNNQPQHF.

The chain has TRBV10-3 and TRBJ2-7; a weak D match, TRBD1 (6 bases). CDR3 length: 13 amino acids. The V end lost 3 bases, the J end lost 4 bases, and 10 bases lay between the germline ends. Germline assignment: CDR1 ENHRY and CDR2 SYGVKD. Here the CDR3 DNA reads TGTGCCATCAGTGAAGGCCAGGGGTACGAGCAGTACTTC. Amino acid sequence: CAISEGQGYEQYF.

The genes are TRBV27 and TRBJ1-5; TRBD1 aligns across 11 bases. Losses at the gene ends were 2 bases for V and 10 bases for J; bases not matched to a gene: 4. The V gene's germline CDR1 is MNHEY and CDR2 SMNVEV (reference sequence). The CDR3 runs 14 residues. The chain's CDR3 is CASSLGTGGLPQHF. The CDR3 nucleotides read TGTGCCAGCAGTTTAGGGACAGGGGGGTTACCCCAGCATTTT.

The chain uses TRBV12-3 or TRBV12-4 and TRBJ1-4; D is ambiguous. V gave up 7 bases and J gave up 8 bases, with 14 bases separating them. This CDR3 region has 13 residues. The CDR3 nucleotides read TGTGCCAGCAAACCGGGAGTGGGGGAAAAACTGTTTTTT. The encoded protein is CASKPGVGEKLFF.

The chain employs TRBV24-1 and TRBJ2-7; D unclear. The length of the CDR3 is 13 residues. Per germline, CDR1 KGHDR and CDR2 SFDVKD. V was shortened by 3 bases and J by 7 bases, with 12 bases between the two germline ends. Here the CDR3 DNA reads TGTGCCACCAGTGATGGCTCGGGTCAAGAGCAGTACTTC. Translation gives CATSDGSGQEQYF.

The chain links TRBV25-1 to TRBJ1-5; TRBD1 is a possible D gene (6 bases). CDR1 and CDR2 from the germline V gene are MGHDK and SYGVNS. V dropped 7 bases and J dropped 2 bases, with 12 bases sitting between them. The CDR3 length is 14 residues. This CDR3 is CASTGSGGNQPQHF. CDR3 in DNA: TGTGCCAGCACCGGTTCAGGGGGCAATCAGCCCCAGCATTTT.

J is TRBJ1-1 and V is TRBV29-1, with no clear D. Trimming took 2 bases from V and 0 from J, leaving 10 bases between them. The CDR3 spans 14 residues. Germline V gene sequence: CDR1 SQVTM, CDR2 ANQGSEA. The CDR3 nucleotides read TGCAGCGTTGAAAGGCAGACAATGAACACTGAAGCTTTCTTT. Its translation is CSVERQTMNTEAFF. The full variable domain, rest sourced from reference TRBV29-1 and TRBJ1-1, is SAVISQKPSRDICQRGTSLTIQCQVDSQVTMMFWYRQQPGQSLTLIATANQGSEATYESGFVIDKFPISRPNLTFSTLTVSNMSPEDSSIYLCSVERQTMNTEAFFGQGTRLTVV.

This chain uses TRBV4-1 with TRBJ2-7; 16 nucleotides line up with TRBD2. The V gene end was trimmed by 1 base and the J gene end by 5 bases; junction bases not matched to a gene: 8. Germline V gene lookup returns CDR1 MGHRA and CDR2 YSYEKL. The CDR3 has 18 residues. CDR3 sequence reads: CASSQADLGLAGGHEQYF. The CDR3 DNA reads TGCGCCAGCAGCCAAGCCGACCTGGGACTAGCGGGAGGGCACGAGCAGTACTTC.

This clone was seen just once. The chain has TRBV12-3 or TRBV12-4 and TRBJ2-1; maybe TRBD1 (6 bases). The CDR3 sequence is 11 residues long. V gave up 6 bases and J gave up 9 bases, with 9 bases separating them. CDR3 bases: TGTGCCAGCAGCCCAGGGGCTGAGCAGTTCTTC. Protein: CASSPGAEQFF.

The sample holds a few counts of this clone. The chain recombines TRBV29-1 with TRBJ1-3; D possibly corresponds to TRBD1 (5 bases). Germline CDR1 and CDR2: SQVTM and ANQGSEA. With 4 bases removed from V and 0 bases from J, the gap between germline ends came to 10 bases. This CDR3 contains 14 residues. The CDR3 loop is CSVAGLNSGNTIYF. CDR3 DNA: TGCAGCGTTGCAGGGCTCAACTCTGGAAACACCATATATTTT.

This chain links TRBV7-9 with TRBJ2-7; a weak D match, TRBD2 (6 bases). Looked up from germline, CDR1 is SEHNR and CDR2 is FQNEAQ (reference sequence). The CDR3 is 14 amino acids. The V end lost 3 bases, the J end lost 6 bases, and 15 bases lay between the germline ends. CDR3 bases: TGTGCCAGCAGCTTTGGAGGGCGGCTCGCCGAGCAGTACTTC. This sequence encodes CASSFGGRLAEQYF.

The V call is TRBV21-1, the J call TRBJ2-3; the table's D call, TRBD2, was not checked against the DNA. TRBV21-1 is a pseudogene. The CDR3 sequence is 13 residues long. The DNA of the CDR3 is TGTGCCAGCAGCAACGGTGTCACAGATACGCAGTATTTT. It translates to CASSNGVTDTQYF.

The V call is TRBV6-5, the J call TRBJ2-7; 10 nucleotides line up with TRBD2. The CDR3 sequence is 14 residues long. V dropped 2 bases and J dropped 6; count of bases not matched to a gene: 4. Germline V gene sequence: CDR1 MNHEY, CDR2 SVGAGI. The CDR3 loop is CASSYLAGASEQYF. CDR3 DNA sequence: TGTGCCAGCAGTTACCTAGCGGGGGCTTCCGAGCAGTACTTC.

The genes are TRBV3-1 (or the pseudogene TRBV3-2) and TRBJ2-7; 10 bases fit TRBD2. Losses at the gene ends were 4 bases for V and 2 bases for J; bases not matched to a gene: 2. The CDR3 runs 14 residues. The V gene's germline CDR1 is LGHDT and CDR2 YNNKEL (reference sequence). CDR3 nucleotide sequence: TGTGCCAGCAGCCCCACTAGCGGGACCTACGAGCAGTACTTC. Translating it yields CASSPTSGTYEQYF.

The chain combines TRBV7-2 with TRBJ2-5; unclear D gene. The CDR3 is 15 residues long. Trimming removed 1 base from V and 2 bases from J, with 11 bases in between. Germline CDR1 SGHTA, CDR2 FQGNSA. CDR3 sequence: CASSLVWAQQETQYF. The CDR3 DNA sequence: TGTGCCAGCAGCTTAGTTTGGGCACAACAAGAGACCCAGTACTTC.

The V gene is TRBV10-3, the J gene TRBJ2-7; the match to TRBD1 covers 9 bases. The length of the CDR3 is 13 residues. CDR1 and CDR2 from the germline V gene are ENHRY and SYGVKD. The junction had 5 bases not matched to a gene; V was cut back by 6 bases and J by 5 bases. The CDR3: CAISRDREDEQYF. In DNA, the CDR3 is TGTGCCATCAGCCGGGACAGGGAGGACGAGCAGTACTTC.

The chain links TRBV7-9 to TRBJ1-3; TRBD1 agrees at 10 bases. CDR3 length: 15 residues. The V gene's germline CDR1 is SEHNR and CDR2 FQNEAQ (reference sequence). The trim removed 5 bases at V and 3 bases at J, leaving 4 bases unmatched. In DNA form, the CDR3 reads TGTGCCAGCAGCCTTAGGGACAGGGGTGGAAACACCATATATTTT. Amino acid sequence: CASSLRDRGGNTIYF.

The chain employs TRBV28 and TRBJ1-1; no firm D call. Trimming left V 3 bases short and J 4 bases short, with 6 bases between. The CDR3 extends over 12 amino acids. Germline V gene lookup returns CDR1 MDHEN and CDR2 SYDVKM. In DNA form, the CDR3 reads TGTGCCAGCAGTTTCCTAGGCACTGAAGCTTTCTTT. Translating gives CASSFLGTEAFF.

This clone was detected only once. The chain recombines TRBV29-1 with TRBJ2-1; D may be TRBD1 (5 bases). The germline V gene encodes CDR1 SQVTM and CDR2 ANQGSEA. The V end was cut by 4 bases, the J end by 7 bases, with 11 bases between. CDR3 size: 12 residues. CDR3 loop: CSVVAGRNEQFF. CDR3 in DNA: TGCAGCGTTGTGGCAGGGCGGAATGAGCAGTTCTTC.

The V call is TRBV29-1, the J call TRBJ1-5; a weak D match, TRBD1 (5 bases). Trimming pared 4 bases from V and 4 bases from J, leaving 14 bases between. Germline lookup yields CDR1 SQVTM and CDR2 ANQGSEA. This CDR3 region has 14 residues. The DNA of the CDR3 is TGCAGCGTTGCCGGAGTGGACAAAAATCAGCCCCAGCATTTT. Protein product: CSVAGVDKNQPQHF.

This clone was observed a handful of times. This chain connects TRBV5-1 to TRBJ1-1, with unresolved D. The CDR3 length is 12 residues. CDR1 SGHRS and CDR2 YFSETQ come from the germline V gene. Trimming removed 3 bases from V and 1 base from J, with 4 bases in between. CDR3 sequence reads: CASSSWNTEAFF. CDR3 bases: TGCGCCAGCAGCTCATGGAACACTGAAGCTTTCTTT.

The V gene is TRBV5-1, the J gene TRBJ2-1; D call uncertain. Trimming shortened V by 0 bases and J by 9 bases, and 13 bases separated the two germline ends. Germline V CDR1 and CDR2: SGHRS, YFSETQ. The CDR3 runs 14 residues. The chain's CDR3 is CASSLDSPPSEQFF. CDR3 DNA: TGCGCCAGCAGCTTGGACTCCCCCCCGAGTGAGCAGTTCTTC.

The gene calls are TRBV6-5 and TRBJ2-1; D gene ambiguous. V gave up 9 bases and J gave up 6 bases, with 9 bases separating them. CDR3 length equals 11 residues. Per the germline V gene, CDR1 is MNHEY and CDR2 is SVGAGI. The CDR3 here is CASTNGNEQFF. The CDR3 bases are TGTGCCAGTACTAACGGCAATGAGCAGTTCTTC.

Of note for this clone: This specimen includes other DNA sequences encoding the same CDR3. The V gene is TRBV6-5, the J gene TRBJ1-5; D is uncertain. V lost 5 bases to trimming and J lost 5 bases, with 10 bases between them. This CDR3 contains 13 residues. Germline V lookup: CDR1 MNHEY, CDR2 SVGAGI. The CDR3 here is CASSPRRDQPQHF. The CDR3 DNA is TGTGCCAGCAGTCCCCGGAGGGATCAGCCCCAGCATTTT.

The chain couples TRBV19 to TRBJ2-7; D gene uncertain. Trimming stripped 1 base from V and 5 bases from J, with 6 bases between. The CDR3 is 12 amino acids. Per germline, CDR1 LNHDA and CDR2 SQIVND (reference sequence). The CDR3 reads CASSIAGNEQYF. CDR3 in DNA: TGTGCCAGTAGTATAGCCGGTAACGAGCAGTACTTC.

The gene calls are TRBV10-3 and TRBJ1-1; D may be TRBD1 (5 bases). V was pared by 6 bases and J by 3 bases, with 14 bases between. Germline V gene sequence: CDR1 ENHRY, CDR2 SYGVKD. The CDR3 totals 14 residues. The CDR3 DNA sequence: TGTGCCATCAGACTAGCAGGGAGGGACACTGAAGCTTTCTTT. Translating it yields CAIRLAGRDTEAFF.

DNA for the CDR3: TGTGCCAGCATCCCTTGGGAGGGGCCGAACACTGAAGCTTTCTTT. Its translation is CASIPWEGPNTEAFF. The gene calls are TRBV6-6 and TRBJ1-1; weak D call: TRBD1 (5 bases). The CDR3 runs to 15 residues. Germline V gives CDR1 MNHNY, CDR2 SVGAGI (reference sequence). The V end lost 7 bases, the J end lost 1 base, and 16 bases lay between the germline ends.

The rearrangement links TRBV27 to TRBJ2-3; 8 bases line up with TRBD1. Trimming cost V 5 bases and J 3 bases; bases outside gene matches: 4. The CDR3 runs 14 residues. Per the germline V gene, CDR1 is MNHEY and CDR2 is SMNVEV (reference sequence). The CDR3 reads CASSQDRDTDTQYF. For the CDR3, the DNA is TGTGCCAGCAGTCAGGACAGGGATACAGATACGCAGTATTTT.